This T cell receptor beta chain originates from a study of T cell responses to AZD1222 COVID-19 vaccine. Study summary: Second doses that came at about 4 or about 12 weeks were put together. General study points: The donor cohort was predominantly white British with a female majority, and clonal diversity may have been underestimated.

In the case of this clone: The target antigen is unknown.

V shed 1 base and J 14 bases; nucleotides not matched to a gene: 13. CDR1 is SEHNR and CDR2 is FQNEAQ in the germline V gene (reference sequence). This CDR3 region has 16 residues. Sequencing used immunoSEQ multiplex PCR; TCRdb keeps in-frame clones, though not all of them. The sample has about 100,000 clones, about 93% seen once. The specimen comprised peripheral blood, sampled on day 0 of AZD1222 vaccination. The clonotype originates from an adult in good health. This rearrangement joins TRBV7-9 to TRBJ1-6, with 8 nucleotides matching TRBD1. The CDR3 loop is CASSLGGQGYNKSLHF. CDR3 nucleotides: TGTGCCAGCAGCTTAGGAGGACAGGGCTACAATAAGTCCCTCCACTTT.